A selection of T cell receptor beta chains follows, all from one sample in a study of blood T cell repertoires in COVID-19. Only in-frame clones appear in the TCRdb table, and some are missing; sequencing was by immunoSEQ multiplex PCR. The table shows more than 250,000 clones, with approximately 89% occurring only once. The sequencing input was peripheral blood. Receptor source: a young woman with COVID-19, enrolled during active disease. Each CDR3 is given with its conserved first and last residue. The order of the fields is clone size, J gene, V gene, D gene, CDR3 protein, CDR3 DNA. The D gene is left open where the match is weak. Clone size is shown for a subset of rows, as once, few, many or a class of expanded clone.

clone size: few
J gene: TRBJ2-1
V gene: TRBV6-2/TRBV6-3
D gene: .
CDR3 protein: CASSYRASSYNEQFF
CDR3 DNA: TGTGCCAGCAGTTACCGTGCGAGCTCCTACAATGAGCAGTTCTTC

clone size: .
J gene: TRBJ1-1
V gene: TRBV7-6
D gene: .
CDR3 protein: CASSFTENTEAFF
CDR3 DNA: TGTGCCAGCAGCTTCACAGAGAACACTGAAGCTTTCTTT

clone size: .
J gene: TRBJ1-1
V gene: TRBV20-1
D gene: .
CDR3 protein: CSARDEGRAFF
CDR3 DNA: TGCAGTGCTAGAGACGAGGGGAGGGCTTTCTTT

clone size: few
J gene: TRBJ1-2
V gene: TRBV6-5
D gene: .
CDR3 protein: CASSPRGHDGYTF
CDR3 DNA: TGTGCCAGCAGTCCACGGGGACACGATGGCTACACCTTC

clone size: .
J gene: TRBJ1-1
V gene: TRBV6-6
D gene: .
CDR3 protein: CASSYSRMNTEAFF
CDR3 DNA: TGTGCCAGCAGTTACTCGAGGATGAACACTGAAGCTTTCTTT

clone size: .
J gene: TRBJ1-5
V gene: TRBV5-8
D gene: .
CDR3 protein: CASSGGQGITGQPQHF
CDR3 DNA: TGTGCCAGCAGCGGCGGCCAGGGAATAACGGGCCAGCCCCAGCATTTT

clone size: .
J gene: TRBJ2-7
V gene: TRBV7-8
D gene: TRBD2
CDR3 protein: CASSLDVSVAGGEQYF
CDR3 DNA: TGTGCCAGCAGCTTGGATGTGTCGGTAGCGGGGGGCGAGCAGTACTTC

clone size: .
J gene: TRBJ2-2
V gene: TRBV6-5
D gene: TRBD2
CDR3 protein: CASSYTGGAGELFF
CDR3 DNA: TGTGCCAGCAGTTACACGGGGGGAGCCGGGGAGCTGTTTTTT

clone size: .
J gene: TRBJ2-7
V gene: TRBV7-3
D gene: TRBD1
CDR3 protein: CASSYRDRGFSEQYF
CDR3 DNA: TGTGCCAGCAGCTACCGGGACAGGGGGTTTAGCGAGCAGTACTTC

clone size: .
J gene: TRBJ1-2
V gene: TRBV24-1
D gene: .
CDR3 protein: CATSDWGRDYGYTF
CDR3 DNA: TGTGCCACCAGTGATTGGGGGCGCGACTATGGCTACACCTTC

clone size: .
J gene: TRBJ1-6
V gene: TRBV6-5
D gene: TRBD1
CDR3 protein: CASSSTLFDRDSPLHF
CDR3 DNA: TGTGCCAGCAGTTCTACACTGTTTGACAGGGATTCACCCCTCCACTTT

clone size: .
J gene: TRBJ2-5
V gene: TRBV6-2/TRBV6-3
D gene: TRBD2
CDR3 protein: CASSYSVGLAGDPYQETQYF
CDR3 DNA: TGTGCCAGCAGTTACTCTGTGGGACTAGCGGGGGACCCGTACCAAGAGACCCAGTACTTC

clone size: .
J gene: TRBJ2-1
V gene: TRBV6-5
D gene: TRBD2
CDR3 protein: CASEKSGGAYNEQFF
CDR3 DNA: TGTGCCAGCGAGAAGAGCGGGGGGGCTTACAATGAGCAGTTCTTC

clone size: .
J gene: TRBJ2-5
V gene: TRBV5-8
D gene: TRBD1
CDR3 protein: CASSSGQGNSQETQYF
CDR3 DNA: TGTGCCAGCAGCTCGGGACAGGGGAATTCACAAGAGACCCAGTACTTC

clone size: .
J gene: TRBJ2-2
V gene: TRBV9
D gene: .
CDR3 protein: CASSVATPGSGTGELFF
CDR3 DNA: TGTGCCAGCAGCGTAGCTACTCCGGGTAGTGGCACCGGGGAGCTGTTTTTT

clone size: few
J gene: TRBJ1-2
V gene: TRBV15
D gene: .
CDR3 protein: CATSRDSYGYTF
CDR3 DNA: TGTGCCACCAGCAGGGACAGCTATGGCTACACCTTC

clone size: .
J gene: TRBJ1-1
V gene: TRBV7-9
D gene: .
CDR3 protein: CASSPWGGDTEAFF
CDR3 DNA: TGTGCCAGCAGCCCATGGGGGGGCGACACTGAAGCTTTCTTT

clone size: .
J gene: TRBJ1-1
V gene: TRBV19
D gene: TRBD1
CDR3 protein: CASSMGQGNTEAFF
CDR3 DNA: TGTGCCAGTAGTATGGGACAGGGAAACACTGAAGCTTTCTTT

clone size: .
J gene: TRBJ2-5
V gene: TRBV18
D gene: .
CDR3 protein: CASSQGWRIGQETQYF
CDR3 DNA: TGTGCCAGCTCTCAGGGTTGGAGAATAGGCCAAGAGACCCAGTACTTC

clone size: once
J gene: TRBJ2-3
V gene: TRBV7-2
D gene: TRBD2
CDR3 protein: CASSISGVATDTQYF
CDR3 DNA: TGTGCCAGCAGCATTAGCGGGGTGGCCACAGATACGCAGTATTTT

clone size: .
J gene: TRBJ2-1
V gene: TRBV6-5
D gene: .
CDR3 protein: CASWSGSYNEQFF
CDR3 DNA: TGTGCCAGCTGGTCGGGCTCCTACAATGAGCAGTTCTTC

clone size: .
J gene: TRBJ1-5
V gene: TRBV5-8
D gene: .
CDR3 protein: CASSLSVNQPQHF
CDR3 DNA: TGTGCCAGCAGCTTGTCGGTCAATCAGCCCCAGCATTTT

clone size: .
J gene: TRBJ2-5
V gene: TRBV2
D gene: TRBD2
CDR3 protein: CASRLAEETQYF
CDR3 DNA: TGTGCCAGCAGGCTAGCGGAAGAGACCCAGTACTTC

clone size: few
J gene: TRBJ1-2
V gene: TRBV5-8
D gene: TRBD1
CDR3 protein: CASSFAGGLNYGYTF
CDR3 DNA: TGTGCCAGCAGCTTCGCAGGGGGCCTCAACTATGGCTACACCTTC

clone size: once
J gene: TRBJ2-2
V gene: TRBV6-5
D gene: TRBD2
CDR3 protein: CASSYMAGGPGELFF
CDR3 DNA: TGTGCCAGCAGTTACATGGCGGGGGGCCCCGGGGAGCTGTTTTTT

clone size: .
J gene: TRBJ1-2
V gene: TRBV5-5
D gene: .
CDR3 protein: CASSLYQTGLYGYTF
CDR3 DNA: TGTGCCAGCAGCTTATACCAGACAGGACTTTATGGCTACACCTTC

clone size: .
J gene: TRBJ2-3
V gene: TRBV6-5
D gene: .
CDR3 protein: CASSYSLTDTQYF
CDR3 DNA: TGTGCCAGCAGTTACTCTCTCACAGATACGCAGTATTTT

clone size: .
J gene: TRBJ1-2
V gene: TRBV7-9
D gene: TRBD1
CDR3 protein: CASSRDSSYGYTF
CDR3 DNA: TGTGCCAGCAGCCGGGACAGCAGCTATGGCTACACCTTC

clone size: .
J gene: TRBJ2-5
V gene: TRBV5-1
D gene: .
CDR3 protein: CASQERGLQETQYF
CDR3 DNA: TGCGCCAGCCAGGAACGGGGACTCCAAGAGACCCAGTACTTC

clone size: .
J gene: TRBJ1-5
V gene: TRBV5-6
D gene: .
CDR3 protein: CASSLVGGNQPQHF
CDR3 DNA: TGTGCCAGCAGCTTGGTAGGCGGTAATCAGCCCCAGCATTTT

clone size: .
J gene: TRBJ1-5
V gene: TRBV19
D gene: TRBD1
CDR3 protein: CASLPWGDRGRQPQHF
CDR3 DNA: TGTGCCAGCCTCCCGTGGGGGGACAGGGGTCGACAGCCCCAGCATTTT

clone size: .
J gene: TRBJ2-3
V gene: TRBV5-1
D gene: .
CDR3 protein: CASSSTPGTDTQYF
CDR3 DNA: TGCGCCAGCAGCTCTACTCCAGGTACAGATACGCAGTATTTT

clone size: .
J gene: TRBJ2-5
V gene: TRBV19
D gene: TRBD2
CDR3 protein: CASSIWGGGPGETQYF
CDR3 DNA: TGTGCCAGTAGTATATGGGGCGGGGGGCCCGGAGAGACCCAGTACTTC

clone size: .
J gene: TRBJ1-3
V gene: TRBV2
D gene: .
CDR3 protein: CASSSGEAGNTIYF
CDR3 DNA: TGTGCCAGCAGTTCGGGAGAGGCTGGAAACACCATATATTTT

clone size: .
J gene: TRBJ2-6
V gene: TRBV2
D gene: .
CDR3 protein: CASLERPSGANVLTF
CDR3 DNA: TGTGCCAGCCTAGAAAGGCCCTCTGGGGCCAACGTCCTGACTTTC

clone size: .
J gene: TRBJ1-5
V gene: TRBV5-1
D gene: TRBD1
CDR3 protein: CASSFTGVEPQHF
CDR3 DNA: TGCGCCAGCAGCTTTACAGGGGTAGAGCCCCAGCATTTT

clone size: .
J gene: TRBJ1-2
V gene: TRBV2
D gene: .
CDR3 protein: CASSEGRLYGYTF
CDR3 DNA: TGTGCCAGCAGTGAAGGGCGGCTCTATGGCTACACCTTC

clone size: once
J gene: TRBJ1-2
V gene: TRBV9
D gene: .
CDR3 protein: CASVGTQKTNYGYTF
CDR3 DNA: TGTGCCAGTGTGGGCACCCAGAAAACTAACTATGGCTACACCTTC

clone size: few
J gene: TRBJ1-2
V gene: TRBV19
D gene: TRBD1
CDR3 protein: CASSVTGDGYTF
CDR3 DNA: TGTGCCAGTAGTGTGACAGGGGATGGCTACACCTTC

clone size: .
J gene: TRBJ1-4
V gene: TRBV11-3
D gene: TRBD1
CDR3 protein: CASSGDRGRVTNEKLFF
CDR3 DNA: TGTGCCAGCAGCGGGGACAGGGGGCGGGTAACTAATGAAAAACTGTTTTTT

clone size: .
J gene: TRBJ2-3
V gene: TRBV5-1
D gene: TRBD2
CDR3 protein: CASRQPGLAGDTQYF
CDR3 DNA: TGCGCCAGCAGACAACCGGGACTAGCGGGGGATACGCAGTATTTT

clone size: .
J gene: TRBJ1-6
V gene: TRBV3-1/TRBV3-2
D gene: TRBD1
CDR3 protein: CASSQDQGDSPLHF
CDR3 DNA: TGTGCCAGCAGCCAAGATCAGGGGGATTCACCCCTCCACTTT

clone size: .
J gene: TRBJ1-6
V gene: TRBV2
D gene: .
CDR3 protein: CALTRVLDNSPLHF
CDR3 DNA: TGTGCCCTTACGCGGGTATTGGATAATTCACCCCTCCACTTT

clone size: .
J gene: TRBJ1-2
V gene: TRBV24-1
D gene: TRBD1
CDR3 protein: CATYGTGVGYTF
CDR3 DNA: TGTGCCACCTACGGGACAGGGGTCGGCTACACCTTC

clone size: .
J gene: TRBJ1-4
V gene: TRBV11-2
D gene: .
CDR3 protein: CASSLFPRGQQGEKLFF
CDR3 DNA: TGTGCCAGCAGCTTATTCCCCCGTGGGCAACAGGGTGAAAAACTGTTTTTT

clone size: .
J gene: TRBJ1-6
V gene: TRBV19
D gene: .
CDR3 protein: CASNRGGGGNSPLHF
CDR3 DNA: TGTGCCAGTAACAGAGGCGGGGGAGGCAATTCACCCCTCCACTTT

clone size: .
J gene: TRBJ1-2
V gene: TRBV7-6
D gene: .
CDR3 protein: CASSAGLGDGYTF
CDR3 DNA: TGTGCCAGCAGCGCCGGGTTAGGTGACGGCTACACCTTC

clone size: once
J gene: TRBJ1-2
V gene: TRBV5-6
D gene: TRBD1
CDR3 protein: CASSLAAGRGIGYTF
CDR3 DNA: TGTGCCAGCAGCTTGGCAGCCGGCAGGGGGATCGGCTACACCTTC